This T cell receptor beta chain was observed in a study of blood T cell repertoires in COVID-19. With V trimmed by 1 base and J by 1 base, 0 bases remained unmatched. The germline gives CDR1 SGHTA, CDR2 FQGNSA. This CDR3 is 15 amino acids long. With regard to this clone: This same CDR3 is encoded by further DNA sequences in the sample.

The protocol was immunoSEQ multiplex PCR, while the TCRdb copy is restricted to in-frame clones and leaves out a portion. The sample records about 220,000 clones, around 90% being singletons. The sequence was obtained from a woman in her 50s with acute COVID-19. The specimen sequenced was PBMCs or T cells enriched from blood (not recorded which). The chain has TRBV7-2 and TRBJ2-1; TRBD2 agrees at 8 bases. The CDR3 region has the DNA TGTGCCAGCAGCTTAGGCGGGAGGTCCTACAATGAGCAGTTCTTC. It encodes CASSLGGRSYNEQFF.